The present T cell receptor (beta chain) was sequenced within a study of long-term antiretroviral therapy in people with HIV. Germline V gives CDR1 GTSNPN, CDR2 SVGIG (reference sequence). The V and J ends lost 4 bases and 5 bases respectively, with 20 bases between them. The CDR3 runs to 15 residues. They ran version v3.0 of the immunoSEQ assay at survey level. Researchers set sequencing to target about 40,000-55,000 T-cell genomes per sample. TCRdb keeps only in-frame clones here, not all; method: immunoSEQ multiplex PCR. The data show about 29,000 clones, around 90% seen once. Treatment of all HIV participants took place in the United States. Amounts of roughly 1-11 million cryopreserved PBMC were held in the samples before DNA extraction. Points from the study as a whole: Diversity rose after ART but stayed below transplant donor controls.

Concerning this clone itself: Its antigen is not known.

V and J are TRBV30 and TRBJ1-1; D gene ambiguous. The specimen comprised unsorted PBMCs, sampled 3.2 years before starting antiretroviral therapy. The TCR sequence derives from a man in his forties or fifties with HIV. The CDR3 loop is CAWTHVTLGSTEAFF. The DNA for the CDR3 is TGTGCCTGGACCCATGTAACCTTGGGAAGTACTGAAGCTTTCTTT.